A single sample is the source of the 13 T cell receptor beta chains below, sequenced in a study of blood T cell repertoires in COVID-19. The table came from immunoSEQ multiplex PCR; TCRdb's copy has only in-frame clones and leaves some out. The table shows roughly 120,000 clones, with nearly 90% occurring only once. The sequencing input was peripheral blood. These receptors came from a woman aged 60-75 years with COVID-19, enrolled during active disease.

CDR3 sequence (DNA): TGCGCCAGCAGCTTGGCGGCCAGGGACGAGCAGTACTTC. Translated: CASSLAARDEQYF. The rearrangement uses TRBV5-1 and TRBJ2-7, with D perhaps matching TRBD1 (5 bases). Germline values: CDR1 SGHRS, CDR2 YFSETQ. V dropped 0 bases and J dropped 5 bases, with 9 bases sitting between them. The CDR3 length is 13 residues.

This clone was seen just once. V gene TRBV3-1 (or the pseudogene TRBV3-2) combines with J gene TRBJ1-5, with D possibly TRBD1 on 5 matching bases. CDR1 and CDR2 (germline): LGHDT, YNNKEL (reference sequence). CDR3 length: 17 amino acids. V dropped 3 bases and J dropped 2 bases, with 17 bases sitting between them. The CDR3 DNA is TGTGCCAGCAGCCACAATGGTAAGGGGCGAGGCAATCAGCCCCAGCATTTT. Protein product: CASSHNGKGRGNQPQHF.

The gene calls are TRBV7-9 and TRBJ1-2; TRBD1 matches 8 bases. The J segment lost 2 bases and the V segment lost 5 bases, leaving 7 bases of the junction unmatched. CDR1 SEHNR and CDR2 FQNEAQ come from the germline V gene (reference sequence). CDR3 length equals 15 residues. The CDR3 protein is CASSRLTGENYGYTF. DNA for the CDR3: TGTGCCAGCAGCCGATTGACAGGGGAAAACTATGGCTACACCTTC. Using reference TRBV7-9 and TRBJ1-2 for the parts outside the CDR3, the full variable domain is DTGVSQNPRHKITKRGQNVTFRCDPISEHNRLYWYRQTLGQGPEFLTYFQNEAQLEKSRLLSDRFSAERPKGSFSTLEIQRTEQGDSAMYLCASSRLTGENYGYTFGSGTRLTVV.

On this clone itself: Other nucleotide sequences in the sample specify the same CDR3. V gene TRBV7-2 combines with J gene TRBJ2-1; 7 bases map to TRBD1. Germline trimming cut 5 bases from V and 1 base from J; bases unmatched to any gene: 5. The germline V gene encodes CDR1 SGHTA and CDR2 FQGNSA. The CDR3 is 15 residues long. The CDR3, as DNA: TGTGCCAGCAGCCCCGACAGGGTATCCTACAATGAGCAGTTCTTC. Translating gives CASSPDRVSYNEQFF.

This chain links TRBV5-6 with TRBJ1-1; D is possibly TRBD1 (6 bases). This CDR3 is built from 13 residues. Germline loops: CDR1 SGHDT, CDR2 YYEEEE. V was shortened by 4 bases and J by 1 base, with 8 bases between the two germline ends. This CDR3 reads CASSRDTNTEAFF. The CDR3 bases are TGTGCCAGCAGCCGGGACACGAACACTGAAGCTTTCTTT. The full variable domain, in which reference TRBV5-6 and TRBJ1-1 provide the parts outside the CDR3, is DAGVTQSPTHLIKTRGQQVTLRCSPKSGHDTVSWYQQALGQGPQFIFQYYEEEERQRGNFPDRFSGHQFPNYSSELNVNALLLGDSALYLCASSRDTNTEAFFGQGTRLTVV.

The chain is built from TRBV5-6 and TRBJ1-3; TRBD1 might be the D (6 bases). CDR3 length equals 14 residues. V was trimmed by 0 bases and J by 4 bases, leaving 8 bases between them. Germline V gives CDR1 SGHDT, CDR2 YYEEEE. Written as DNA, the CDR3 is TGTGCCAGCAGCTTGGGACAGGCGGGAAACACCATATATTTT. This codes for CASSLGQAGNTIYF.

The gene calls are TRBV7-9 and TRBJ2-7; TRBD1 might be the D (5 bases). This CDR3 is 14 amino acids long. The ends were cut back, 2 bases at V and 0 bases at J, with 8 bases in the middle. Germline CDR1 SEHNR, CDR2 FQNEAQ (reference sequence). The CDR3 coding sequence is TGTGCCAGCAGCTTACGACAGAACTCCTACGAGCAGTACTTC. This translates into CASSLRQNSYEQYF.

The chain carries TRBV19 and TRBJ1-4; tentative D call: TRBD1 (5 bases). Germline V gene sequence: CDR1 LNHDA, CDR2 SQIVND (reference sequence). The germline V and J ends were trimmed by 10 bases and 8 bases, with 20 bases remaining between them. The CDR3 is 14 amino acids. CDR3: CATGKFREGEKLFF. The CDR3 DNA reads TGTGCCACCGGAAAATTCAGGGAGGGCGAAAAACTGTTTTTT.

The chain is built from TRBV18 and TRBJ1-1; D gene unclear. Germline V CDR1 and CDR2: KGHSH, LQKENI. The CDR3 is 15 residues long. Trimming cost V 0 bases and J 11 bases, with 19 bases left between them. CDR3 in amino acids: CASSPPARSEMAAFF. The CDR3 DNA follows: TGTGCCAGCTCACCACCGGCACGGAGTGAGATGGCCGCTTTCTTT.

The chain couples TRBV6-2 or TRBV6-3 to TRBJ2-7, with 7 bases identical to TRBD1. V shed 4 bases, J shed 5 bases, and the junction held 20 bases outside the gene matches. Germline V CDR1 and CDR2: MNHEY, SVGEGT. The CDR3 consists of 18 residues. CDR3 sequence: CASSSYRGTDWVPHEQYF. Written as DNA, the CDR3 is TGTGCCAGCAGTTCCTACAGGGGAACGGACTGGGTCCCCCACGAGCAGTACTTC.

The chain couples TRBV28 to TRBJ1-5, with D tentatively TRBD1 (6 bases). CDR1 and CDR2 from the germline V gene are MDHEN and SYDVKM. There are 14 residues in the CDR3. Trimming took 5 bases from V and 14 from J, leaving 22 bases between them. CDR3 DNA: TGTGCCAGCAGTCTCGGGACAACCACCCTTATGAAGCATTTT. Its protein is CASSLGTTTLMKHF.

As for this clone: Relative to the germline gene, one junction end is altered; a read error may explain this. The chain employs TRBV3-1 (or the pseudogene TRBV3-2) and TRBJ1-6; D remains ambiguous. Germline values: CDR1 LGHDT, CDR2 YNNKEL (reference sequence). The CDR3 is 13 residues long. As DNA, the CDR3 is TGTGCCAGCAGCCAATCGGCAGAAACCCCCAGGCGCTTT. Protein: CASSQSAETPRRF.

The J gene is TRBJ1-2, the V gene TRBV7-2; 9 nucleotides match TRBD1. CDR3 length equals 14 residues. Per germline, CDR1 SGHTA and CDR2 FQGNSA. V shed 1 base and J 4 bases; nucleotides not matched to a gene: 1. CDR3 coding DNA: TGTGCCAGCAGCTTAGGGGACAGGGTCTATGGCTACACCTTC. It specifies CASSLGDRVYGYTF.